The rows below give T cell receptor beta chains drawn from one sample of a study of OX40 agonist ivuxolimab in advanced cancers. Some clones are missing from TCRdb's copy, which holds only in-frame ones; the method was immunoSEQ multiplex PCR. The sample comprises about 26,000 clones, 83% of which are singletons, and 9% to 15% rests with the top ten. The input for sequencing was CD4+ or CD8+ T cells sorted from blood, taken in a trial of the OX40 agonist ivuxolimab. The source of these receptors is an adult with an advanced solid tumor such as melanoma, head and neck, liver or kidney cancer. CDR3s include the opening cysteine and the closing phenylalanine or tryptophan. D genes are given only for firm matches. Clone size is stated in some rows and not others, as once, few, many or a class when expanded.

DNA,CDR3,V,size,D,J
TGTGCCAGCAGCCCGAATCCGGGACAGAATATGTACGAGCAGTACTTC,CASSPNPGQNMYEQYF,TRBV13,-,TRBD1,TRBJ2-7
TGTGCCAGCAGCTTCTTAGCGGGGGGGCGGAATGAGCAGTTCTTC,CASSFLAGGRNEQFF,TRBV9,-,TRBD2,TRBJ2-1
TGTGCCAGCAGCTTAGTTCTAGGAGAAGAGACCCAGTACTTC,CASSLVLGEETQYF,TRBV13,-,-,TRBJ2-5
TGTGCCAGCAGCCCAGGGACAGGGGGTCGGAGGAACACTGAAGCTTTCTTT,CASSPGTGGRRNTEAFF,TRBV11-2,-,TRBD1,TRBJ1-1
TGTGCCAGCAGTGAATGGGGCGGGGGCTATGGCTACACCTTC,CASSEWGGGYGYTF,TRBV25-1,-,-,TRBJ1-2
TGTGCCAGCTCAGCCGGGGCTGACTATGGCTACACCTTC,CASSAGADYGYTF,TRBV18,once,-,TRBJ1-2
TGTGCCAGCAGCCCACGTACTGGGACTAGCGGTACCTACGAGCAGTACTTC,CASSPRTGTSGTYEQYF,TRBV7-8,-,TRBD2,TRBJ2-7
TGCGCCAGCACTGGACAGGAAAGCTCCTACGAGCAGTACTTC,CASTGQESSYEQYF,TRBV4-1,-,TRBD1,TRBJ2-7
TGTGCCAGCTCGAGGGGGATGAGCTCCTACAATGAGCAGTTCTTC,CASSRGMSSYNEQFF,TRBV6-5,-,-,TRBJ2-1
TGTGCCAGCAGTGACTCGGACCGTGGCTACACCTTC,CASSDSDRGYTF,TRBV6-4,once,-,TRBJ1-2
TGTGCCAGCAGCTACATTGAGACACGTCAGGGGGCTTACGAGCAGTACTTC,CASSYIETRQGAYEQYF,TRBV11-3,-,TRBD1,TRBJ2-7
TGTGCCAGCAGCTTACTCGCGGGGGGAGTGACAGATACGCAGTATTTT,CASSLLAGGVTDTQYF,TRBV11-2,once,TRBD2,TRBJ2-3
TGTGCCATCAGTGTAAGGGGGGAGGACTATGGCTACACCTTC,CAISVRGEDYGYTF,TRBV10-3,-,-,TRBJ1-2
TGTGCCAGCAGTTTTGGGATCGAGCAGTACTTC,CASSFGIEQYF,TRBV27,-,-,TRBJ2-7
TGCGCCAGCAGCTTAGGACAGGAGGTGACTAACACAGATACGCAGTATTTT,CASSLGQEVTNTDTQYF,TRBV5-1,-,TRBD1,TRBJ2-3
TGCGCCAGCAGATCCGGGGGAAGGGACTCACCCCTCCACTTT,CASRSGGRDSPLHF,TRBV5-1,-,-,TRBJ1-6
TGTGCCAGCAGTGAGCCGGGGCGGAGCTCCTATAATTCACCCCTCCACTTT,CASSEPGRSSYNSPLHF,TRBV6-1,-,-,TRBJ1-6
TGTGCCAGCAGTTGGGGAACGGGGGCTGAAGCTTTCTTT,CASSWGTGAEAFF,TRBV6-6,-,-,TRBJ1-1
TGTGCCAGCAGTACCGATTATATGGGGGCAGGGGAGACCCAGTACTTC,CASSTDYMGAGETQYF,TRBV7-9,-,-,TRBJ2-5
TGTGCCAGTACTAATGGACCGGGGTTTTACAATGAGCAGTTCTTC,CASTNGPGFYNEQFF,TRBV19,once,-,TRBJ2-1
TGTGCCAGCAAGGGAGGCGTTGACGCTTTCTTT,CASKGGVDAFF,TRBV7-9,-,-,TRBJ1-1
TGTGCCAGCAGCCAAGAAAGTTATGGACTAGCGGGGTTTACAGATACGCAGTATTTT,CASSQESYGLAGFTDTQYF,TRBV4-2,medium-sized,TRBD2,TRBJ2-3
TGTGCCAGCAGGCAAACCGGGACAGCCTACGAGCAGTACTTC,CASRQTGTAYEQYF,TRBV28,medium-sized,TRBD1,TRBJ2-7
TGCGCCAGCAGAGAAGGGACTGAAGCTTTCTTT,CASREGTEAFF,TRBV10-2,-,-,TRBJ1-1
TGTGCCAGCAGCTTTTACGAAGCAATGAACACCGGGGAGCTGTTTTTT,CASSFYEAMNTGELFF,TRBV7-2,once,-,TRBJ2-2
TGTGCCAGCAGCTCAGGGGGGGTGATTCCTAACTATGGCTACACCTTC,CASSSGGVIPNYGYTF,TRBV11-2,-,TRBD1,TRBJ1-2
TGCGCCAGCAGCCAAGATAACGGGTATGGCAATCAGCCCCAGCATTTT,CASSQDNGYGNQPQHF,TRBV4-1,once,-,TRBJ1-5
TGCGCCAGCAGCCTCTTCGGCACTGAAGCTTTCTTT,CASSLFGTEAFF,TRBV4-1,-,-,TRBJ1-1
TGTGCCAGCAGTTACATCGGGATCTCCTACGAGCAGTACTTC,CASSYIGISYEQYF,TRBV6-5,-,-,TRBJ2-7
TGTGCCAGCAGTTACTCCCGGACATTTCATTCACCCCTCCACTTT,CASSYSRTFHSPLHF,TRBV6-5,-,-,TRBJ1-6
TGTGCCAGCAGCCATACAGGTTACGAGCAGTACTTC,CASSHTGYEQYF,TRBV14,-,-,TRBJ2-7
TGCAGCGTTGAAGGCGACAGGCTCTACGAGCAGTACTTC,CSVEGDRLYEQYF,TRBV29-1,-,-,TRBJ2-7
TGCGCCAGCAGCCAAGATATCTGGGACAGGGATAACTATGGCTACACCTTC,CASSQDIWDRDNYGYTF,TRBV4-1,-,TRBD1,TRBJ1-2
TGCAGCACCGACTCGATCCTTTCGGGGGGCTACACCTTC,CSTDSILSGGYTF,TRBV29-1,once,-,TRBJ1-2